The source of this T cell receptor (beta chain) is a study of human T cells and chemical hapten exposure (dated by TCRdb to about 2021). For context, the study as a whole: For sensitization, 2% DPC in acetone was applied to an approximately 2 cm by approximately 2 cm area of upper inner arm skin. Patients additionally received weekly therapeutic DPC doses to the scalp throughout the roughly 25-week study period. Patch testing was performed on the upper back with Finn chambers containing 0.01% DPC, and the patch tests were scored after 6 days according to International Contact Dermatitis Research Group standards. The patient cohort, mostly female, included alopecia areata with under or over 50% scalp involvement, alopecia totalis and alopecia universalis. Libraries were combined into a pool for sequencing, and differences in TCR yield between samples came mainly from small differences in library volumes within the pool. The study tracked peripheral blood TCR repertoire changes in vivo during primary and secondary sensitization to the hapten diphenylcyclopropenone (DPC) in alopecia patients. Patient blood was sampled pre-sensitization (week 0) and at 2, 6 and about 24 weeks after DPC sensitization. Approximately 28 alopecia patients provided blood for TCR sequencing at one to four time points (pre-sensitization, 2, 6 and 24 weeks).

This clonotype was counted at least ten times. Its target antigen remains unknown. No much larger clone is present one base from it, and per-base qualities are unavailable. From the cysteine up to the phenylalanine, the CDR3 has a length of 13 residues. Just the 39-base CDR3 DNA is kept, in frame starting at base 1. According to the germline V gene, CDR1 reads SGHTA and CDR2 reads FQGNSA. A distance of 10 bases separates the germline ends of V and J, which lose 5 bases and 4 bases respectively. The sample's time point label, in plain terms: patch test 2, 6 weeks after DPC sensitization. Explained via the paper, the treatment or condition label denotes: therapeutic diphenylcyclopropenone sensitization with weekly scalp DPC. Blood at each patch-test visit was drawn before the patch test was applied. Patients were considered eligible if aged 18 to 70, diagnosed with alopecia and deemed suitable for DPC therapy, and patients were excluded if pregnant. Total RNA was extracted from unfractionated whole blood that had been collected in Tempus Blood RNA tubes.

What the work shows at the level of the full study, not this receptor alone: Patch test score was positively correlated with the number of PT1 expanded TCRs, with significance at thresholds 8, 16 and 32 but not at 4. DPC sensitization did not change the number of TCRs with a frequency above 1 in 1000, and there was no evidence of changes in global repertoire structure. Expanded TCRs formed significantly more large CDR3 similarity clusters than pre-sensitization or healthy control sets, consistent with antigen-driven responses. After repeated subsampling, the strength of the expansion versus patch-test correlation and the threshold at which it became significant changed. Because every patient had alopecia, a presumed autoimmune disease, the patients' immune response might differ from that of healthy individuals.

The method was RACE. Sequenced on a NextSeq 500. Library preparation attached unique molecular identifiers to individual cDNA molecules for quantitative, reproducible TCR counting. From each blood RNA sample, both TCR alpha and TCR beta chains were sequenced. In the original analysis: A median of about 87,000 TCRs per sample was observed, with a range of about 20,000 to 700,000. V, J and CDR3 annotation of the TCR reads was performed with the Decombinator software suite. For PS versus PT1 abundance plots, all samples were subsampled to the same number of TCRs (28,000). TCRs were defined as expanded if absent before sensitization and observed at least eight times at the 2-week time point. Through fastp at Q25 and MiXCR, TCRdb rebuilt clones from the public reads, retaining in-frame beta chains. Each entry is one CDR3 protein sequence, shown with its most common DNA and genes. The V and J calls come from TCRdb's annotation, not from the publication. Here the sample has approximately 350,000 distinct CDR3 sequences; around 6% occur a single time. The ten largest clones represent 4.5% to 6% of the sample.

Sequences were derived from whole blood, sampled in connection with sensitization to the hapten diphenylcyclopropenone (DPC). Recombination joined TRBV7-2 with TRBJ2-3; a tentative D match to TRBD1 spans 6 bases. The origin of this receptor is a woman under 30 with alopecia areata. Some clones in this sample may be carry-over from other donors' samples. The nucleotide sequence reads TGTGCCAGCAGCCTACGGACAGCAGATACGCAGTATTTT. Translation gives CASSLRTADTQYF.